This TCR beta chain was observed in a study of a mutant IDH1 vaccine in newly diagnosed glioma. Study information: Most patients had received both radiotherapy and temozolomide, the prior options being radiotherapy, temozolomide, or both. Whole-study results and caveats: Pseudoprogression seemed unlinked to shifts in top peripheral T cell clonotypes.

The table came from immunoSEQ multiplex PCR; TCRdb's copy has only in-frame clones and leaves some out. The table includes more than 50,000 clones, approximately 80% detected once. The sample holds one count of this clone. The antigen is not known. Germline V gives CDR1 LNHDA, CDR2 SQIVND (reference sequence). This CDR3 spans 12 amino acids. The junction had 5 bases not matched to a gene; V was cut back by 6 bases and J by 7 bases. Described time point: week 11, during vaccination. A single vaccine dose contained 300 ug of mutant IDH1 20-mer peptide, and topical imiquimod was used with it. Astrocytomas found in donors were new, WHO grade 3 or 4, IDH1-mutant and ATRX-lost.

This chain uses TRBV19 with TRBJ1-2, with 7 nucleotides matching TRBD1. Sequenced here: PBMCs, sampled from a glioma patient whose treatment included an IDH1 peptide vaccine. This clonotype was sampled from a man over 45 with glioma. CDR3 sequence: CASSYRGSGYTF. CDR3 DNA sequence: TGTGCCAGTAGCTACAGGGGTAGTGGCTACACCTTC.